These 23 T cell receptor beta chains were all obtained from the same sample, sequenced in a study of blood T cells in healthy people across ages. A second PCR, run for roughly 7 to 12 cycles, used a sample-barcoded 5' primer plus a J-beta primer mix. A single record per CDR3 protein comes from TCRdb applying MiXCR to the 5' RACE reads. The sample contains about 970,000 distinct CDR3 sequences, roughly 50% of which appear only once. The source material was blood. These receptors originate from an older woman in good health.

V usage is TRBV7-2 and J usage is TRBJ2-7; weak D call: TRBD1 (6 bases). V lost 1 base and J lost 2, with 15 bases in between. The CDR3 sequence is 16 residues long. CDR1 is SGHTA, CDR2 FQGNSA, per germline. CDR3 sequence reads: CASSLVVRGPTYEQYF. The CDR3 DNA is TGTGCCAGCAGCTTAGTAGTCAGGGGCCCCACCTACGAGCAGTACTTC.

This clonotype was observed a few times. Here the CDR3 DNA reads TGCGCCAGCAGCCGGACTCGGCTGACTAGCGGGAGGAACAATGAGCAGTTCTTC. Translation gives CASSRTRLTSGRNNEQFF. The chain combines TRBV4-1 with TRBJ2-1, with 13 bases fitting TRBD2. Germline assignment: CDR1 MGHRA and CDR2 YSYEKL. With 4 bases clipped from V and 5 bases from J, the junction kept 11 bases outside the gene matches. The CDR3 sequence is 18 residues long.

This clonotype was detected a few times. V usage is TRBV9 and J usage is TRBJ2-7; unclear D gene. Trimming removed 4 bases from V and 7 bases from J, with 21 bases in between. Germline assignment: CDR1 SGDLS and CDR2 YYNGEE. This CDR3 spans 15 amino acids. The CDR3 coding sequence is TGTGCCAGCAGCCCCGTAGATGGCGGCCCTAGGGAGCAGTACTTC. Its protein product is CASSPVDGGPREQYF.

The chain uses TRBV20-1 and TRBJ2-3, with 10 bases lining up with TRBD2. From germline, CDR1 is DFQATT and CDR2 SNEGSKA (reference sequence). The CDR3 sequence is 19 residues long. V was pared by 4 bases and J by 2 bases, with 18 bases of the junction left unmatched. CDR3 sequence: CSATSPGSTSGTHTDTQYF. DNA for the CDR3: TGCAGTGCTACTTCGCCGGGATCCACTAGCGGGACGCACACAGATACGCAGTATTTT.

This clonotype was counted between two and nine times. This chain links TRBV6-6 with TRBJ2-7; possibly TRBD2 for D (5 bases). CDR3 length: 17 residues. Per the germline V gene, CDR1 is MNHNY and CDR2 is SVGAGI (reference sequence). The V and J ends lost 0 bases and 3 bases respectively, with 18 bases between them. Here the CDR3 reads CASSYSKPSIIGYEQYF. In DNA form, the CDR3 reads TGTGCCAGCAGTTACTCGAAGCCTAGCATTATCGGCTACGAGCAGTACTTC.

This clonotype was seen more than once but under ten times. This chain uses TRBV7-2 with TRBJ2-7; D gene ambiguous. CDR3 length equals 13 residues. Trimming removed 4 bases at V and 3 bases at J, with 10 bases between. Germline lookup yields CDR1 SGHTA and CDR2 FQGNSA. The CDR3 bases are TGTGCCAGCAGCTCGCACTCCCTCTACGAGCAGTACTTC. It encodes CASSSHSLYEQYF.

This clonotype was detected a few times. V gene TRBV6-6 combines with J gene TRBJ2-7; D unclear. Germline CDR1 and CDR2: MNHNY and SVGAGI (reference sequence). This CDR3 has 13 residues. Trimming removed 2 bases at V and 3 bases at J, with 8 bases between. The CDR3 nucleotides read TGTGCCAGCAGTTACCCCTCTGTCTACGAGCAGTACTTC. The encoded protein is CASSYPSVYEQYF.

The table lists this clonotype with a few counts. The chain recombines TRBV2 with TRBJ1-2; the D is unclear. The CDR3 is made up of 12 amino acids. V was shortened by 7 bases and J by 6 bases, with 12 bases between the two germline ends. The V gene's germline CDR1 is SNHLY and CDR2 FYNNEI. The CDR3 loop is CASTGNGNGYTF. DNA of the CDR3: TGTGCCAGCACGGGGAACGGTAATGGCTACACCTTC.

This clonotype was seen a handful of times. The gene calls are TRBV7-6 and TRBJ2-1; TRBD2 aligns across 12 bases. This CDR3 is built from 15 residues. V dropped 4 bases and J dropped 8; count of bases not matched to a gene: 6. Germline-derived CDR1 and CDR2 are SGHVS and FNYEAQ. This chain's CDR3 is CASSSSGRAWDEQFF. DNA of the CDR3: TGTGCCAGCAGCTCTAGCGGGAGGGCCTGGGATGAGCAGTTCTTC.

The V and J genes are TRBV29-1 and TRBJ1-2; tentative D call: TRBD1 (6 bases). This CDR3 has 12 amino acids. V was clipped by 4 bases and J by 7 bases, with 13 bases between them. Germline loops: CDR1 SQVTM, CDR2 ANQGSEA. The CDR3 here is CSVAGSGVGYTF. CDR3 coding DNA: TGCAGCGTTGCAGGGTCAGGGGTTGGCTACACCTTC.

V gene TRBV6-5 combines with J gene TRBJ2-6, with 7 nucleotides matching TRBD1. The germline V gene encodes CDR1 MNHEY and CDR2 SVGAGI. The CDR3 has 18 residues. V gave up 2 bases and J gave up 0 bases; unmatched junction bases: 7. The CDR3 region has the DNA TGTGCCAGCAGTTACCCAAGGACAGGAGTCTCTGGGGCCAACGTCCTGACTTTC. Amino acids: CASSYPRTGVSGANVLTF.

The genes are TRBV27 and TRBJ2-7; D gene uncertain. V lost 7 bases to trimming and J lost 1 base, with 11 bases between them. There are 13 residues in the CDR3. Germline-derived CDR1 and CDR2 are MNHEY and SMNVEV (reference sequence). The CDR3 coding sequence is TGTGCCAGCATGGAGATAGGATCCTACGAGCAGTACTTC. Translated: CASMEIGSYEQYF.

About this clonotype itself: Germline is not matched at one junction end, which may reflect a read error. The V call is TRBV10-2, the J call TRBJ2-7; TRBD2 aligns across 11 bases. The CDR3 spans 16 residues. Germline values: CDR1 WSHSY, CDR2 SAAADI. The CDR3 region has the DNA TGCGCCAGCAGGGAAACTAGCGGGAGTAGCCCCTACGGGCAGTACTTC. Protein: CASRETSGSSPYGQYF.

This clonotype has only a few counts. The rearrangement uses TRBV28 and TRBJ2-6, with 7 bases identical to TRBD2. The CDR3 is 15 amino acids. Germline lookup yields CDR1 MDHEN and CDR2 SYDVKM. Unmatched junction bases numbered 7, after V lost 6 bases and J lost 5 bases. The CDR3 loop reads CASSRAGVRANVLTF. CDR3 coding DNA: TGTGCCAGCAGCCGTGCGGGAGTCCGGGCCAACGTCCTGACTTTC.

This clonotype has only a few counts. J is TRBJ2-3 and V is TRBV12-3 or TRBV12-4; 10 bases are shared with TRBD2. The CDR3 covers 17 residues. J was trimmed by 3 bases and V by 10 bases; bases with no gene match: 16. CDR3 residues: CATVTINLAGATDTQYF. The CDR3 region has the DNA TGTGCCACCGTCACAATAAATCTAGCGGGAGCGACAGATACGCAGTATTTT.

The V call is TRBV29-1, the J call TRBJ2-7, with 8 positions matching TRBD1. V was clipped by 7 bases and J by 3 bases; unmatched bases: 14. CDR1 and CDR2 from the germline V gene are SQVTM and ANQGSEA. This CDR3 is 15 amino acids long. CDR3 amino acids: CSAFDRGVNIYEQYF. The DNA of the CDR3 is TGCAGCGCCTTCGACAGGGGAGTAAATATCTACGAGCAGTACTTC.

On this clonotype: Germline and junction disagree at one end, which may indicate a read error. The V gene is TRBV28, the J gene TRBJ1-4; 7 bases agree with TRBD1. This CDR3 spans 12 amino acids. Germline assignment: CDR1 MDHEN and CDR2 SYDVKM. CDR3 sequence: CATQGDNGKLFF. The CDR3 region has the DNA TGTGCCACTCAGGGGGATAATGGAAAACTGTTTTTT.

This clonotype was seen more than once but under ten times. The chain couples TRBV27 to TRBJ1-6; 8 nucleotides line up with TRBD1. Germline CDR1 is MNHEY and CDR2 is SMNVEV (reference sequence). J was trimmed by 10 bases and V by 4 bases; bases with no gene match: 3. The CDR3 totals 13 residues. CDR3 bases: TGTGCCAGCAGTTGGGACAGGCCATCACCCCTCCACTTT. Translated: CASSWDRPSPLHF.

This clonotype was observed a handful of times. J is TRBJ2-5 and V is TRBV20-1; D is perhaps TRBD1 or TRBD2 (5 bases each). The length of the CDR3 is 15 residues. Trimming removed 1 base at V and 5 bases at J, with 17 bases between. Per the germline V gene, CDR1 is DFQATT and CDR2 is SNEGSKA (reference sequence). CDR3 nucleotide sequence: TGCAGTGCTAGAGTGAGGGACCCTATCTATGAGACCCAGTACTTC. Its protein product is CSARVRDPIYETQYF.

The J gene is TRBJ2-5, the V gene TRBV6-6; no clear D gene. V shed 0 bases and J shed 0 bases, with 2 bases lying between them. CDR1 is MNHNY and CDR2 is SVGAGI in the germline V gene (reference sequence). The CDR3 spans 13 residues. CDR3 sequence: CASSYSHQETQYF. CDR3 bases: TGTGCCAGCAGTTACTCCCACCAAGAGACCCAGTACTTC.

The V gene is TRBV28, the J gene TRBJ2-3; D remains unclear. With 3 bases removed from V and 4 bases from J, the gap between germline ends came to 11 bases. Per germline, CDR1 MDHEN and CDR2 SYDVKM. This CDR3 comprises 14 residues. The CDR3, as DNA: TGTGCCAGCAGTTTCGGGTCCCGGGCAGATACGCAGTATTTT. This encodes CASSFGSRADTQYF.

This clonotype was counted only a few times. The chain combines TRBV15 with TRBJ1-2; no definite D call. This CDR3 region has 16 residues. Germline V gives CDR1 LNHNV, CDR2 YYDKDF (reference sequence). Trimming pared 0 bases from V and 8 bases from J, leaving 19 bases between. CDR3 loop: CATSRDYAGFTSGYTF. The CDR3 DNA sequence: TGTGCCACCAGCAGAGATTACGCGGGATTCACCTCGGGCTACACCTTC.

CDR3 bases: TGTGCCAGCTCGATGGGCGGGAGACCCTACGAGCAGTACTTC. Residues: CASSMGGRPYEQYF. The chain employs TRBV6-1 and TRBJ2-7; 7 bases map to TRBD2. The length of the CDR3 is 14 residues. The germline V gene encodes CDR1 MNHNS and CDR2 SASEGT. With 8 bases clipped from V and 2 bases from J, the junction kept 9 bases outside the gene matches.